A selection of T cell receptor beta chains follows, all from one sample in a study of human T cells and chemical hapten exposure. TCRdb re-analysed the RACE reads in MiXCR, keeping a single row per CDR3 protein. The top ten hold about 8.2% of the sample, which has 300,000 to 450,000 distinct CDR3 sequences, approximately 5% seen once. This specimen consisted of whole blood, obtained in connection with sensitization to the hapten diphenylcyclopropenone (DPC). The receptors derive from a woman aged 18-29 years with alopecia areata. Some clones in this sample may be carry-over from other donors' samples. The CDR3 runs from the conserved cysteine through the conserved F or W. D genes are given only for firm matches. Size values are once, few and many counts, or a class for expanded clones, and some rows have none.

DNA,CDR3,J,D,size,V
TGCAGCGTTGTAGGACAGGGGGCAGATACGCAGTATTTT,CSVVGQGADTQYF,TRBJ2-3,TRBD1,many,TRBV29-1
TGTGCCAGCAGTTCATTCAGGGGGGTGGGCACTGAAGCTTTCTTT,CASSSFRGVGTEAFF,TRBJ1-1,TRBD1,many,TRBV28
TGTGCCAGCTCACCACCCAACAGAAGCAATCAGCCCCAGCATTTT,CASSPPNRSNQPQHF,TRBJ1-5,-,many,TRBV18
TGTGCCAGCAGTGATGAACAGCGCAACAAACTGTTTTTT,CASSDEQRNKLFF,TRBJ1-4,-,few,TRBV6-2/TRBV6-3
TGTGCCAGCAGCCAAGGGGCTAGCGGGGGGGCTGATACGCAGTATTTT,CASSQGASGGADTQYF,TRBJ2-3,TRBD2,-,TRBV3-1
TGTGCCAGCAGCTCCGTTACTCCGGGACAGTATTTTCGGGGGCCCCAGCATTTT,CASSSVTPGQYFRGPQHF,TRBJ1-5,TRBD1,few,TRBV7-9
TGTGCCAGCAGCCAAGACGCCCCGGGGGAGCAGTACTTC,CASSQDAPGEQYF,TRBJ2-7,-,few,TRBV3-1
TGCAGTGCAAGAGGACAGGGGGACTTTAGCTCCTACGAGCAGTACTTC,CSARGQGDFSSYEQYF,TRBJ2-7,TRBD1,few,TRBV20-1
TGCGCCAGCAGTCAAGATATACGGTCCTCTGGGGCCAACGTCCTGACTTTC,CASSQDIRSSGANVLTF,TRBJ2-6,-,many,TRBV4-3
TGTGCCAGCAGTTACTCCACTTGGGACAGGGACACTGAAGCTTTCTTT,CASSYSTWDRDTEAFF,TRBJ1-1,TRBD1,few,TRBV6-2/TRBV6-3
TGTGCCAGCAGTTTGAGGACATTGGGGAGCTCCTATAATTCACCCCTCCACTTT,CASSLRTLGSSYNSPLHF,TRBJ1-6,-,-,TRBV28
TGCAGCGTCGCCCACGAAGCGGGCTCCTACGAGCAGTACTTC,CSVAHEAGSYEQYF,TRBJ2-7,-,many,TRBV29-1
TGTGCCAGCAGCTTAACTCCAGGGGCAACTAATGAAAAACTGTTTTTT,CASSLTPGATNEKLFF,TRBJ1-4,-,-,TRBV7-8
TGTGCCAGCAGCTTAGTTGGGACTAGCCCTGGGCTAGATACGCAGTATTTT,CASSLVGTSPGLDTQYF,TRBJ2-3,TRBD2,many,TRBV7-9
TGCGCCAGCAGCATACAGGGGGAGACCGGGGAGCTGTTTTTT,CASSIQGETGELFF,TRBJ2-2,TRBD1,few,TRBV5-1
TGTGCCAGCAGCCAAGATCGGGACCAGGGGGCAGATACGCAGTATTTT,CASSQDRDQGADTQYF,TRBJ2-3,TRBD1,many,TRBV3-1
TGTGCCTGGAGTGATGATGGGACAGGGGGCACTGAAGCTTTCTTT,CAWSDDGTGGTEAFF,TRBJ1-1,TRBD1,few,TRBV30
TGTGCCAGCAGCCAAGATCCTGTGACAGGAACCCCCTACGAGCAGTACTTC,CASSQDPVTGTPYEQYF,TRBJ2-7,-,-,TRBV14
TGTGCCAGCAGCCAACCGACGCAGGCTACAACTAATGAAAAACTGTTTTTT,CASSQPTQATTNEKLFF,TRBJ1-4,-,many,TRBV3-1
TGTGCCAGCAGCTTAAGTCTGCTTGAGACCCAGTACTTC,CASSLSLLETQYF,TRBJ2-5,-,many,TRBV7-6
TGTGCCAGCAGCTTAGTCCGGAAGGGAACGGGCAATCAGCCCCAGCATTTT,CASSLVRKGTGNQPQHF,TRBJ1-5,-,few,TRBV7-9
TGCAGTGCTAGAGATTGGACTAGCGGGGGAACAGATACGCAGTATTTT,CSARDWTSGGTDTQYF,TRBJ2-3,TRBD2,few,TRBV20-1
TGTGCCAGCAGCTTAAGTAGGGTCCAATCCGTCGATGAGCAGTTCTTC,CASSLSRVQSVDEQFF,TRBJ2-1,-,few,TRBV7-9
TGTGCCAGCAGATTCAACAGGGAGACCTACGAGCAGTACTTC,CASRFNRETYEQYF,TRBJ2-7,-,many,TRBV6-1
TGCGCCAGCAGCCAGTACAGGGCCTATGGCTACACCTTC,CASSQYRAYGYTF,TRBJ1-2,-,many,TRBV5-1
TGCAGCGTTGGGGGGGACAATCAGCCCCAGCATTTT,CSVGGDNQPQHF,TRBJ1-5,-,many,TRBV29-1
TGTGCCAGCAGTACACCGGGATCCCTGGTCAATGGCTACACCTTC,CASSTPGSLVNGYTF,TRBJ1-2,-,few,TRBV6-2/TRBV6-3
TGTGCCAGCACCGACGGGTATAGCAATCAGCCCCAGCATTTT,CASTDGYSNQPQHF,TRBJ1-5,-,many,TRBV6-2/TRBV6-3
TGTGCCAGCAGGGACACCGACAGGGGGATTAATCAGCCCCAGCATTTT,CASRDTDRGINQPQHF,TRBJ1-5,TRBD1,many,TRBV28
TGTGCCAGCAGACCCTGGGGGATTCTGGTGAATGAGCAGTTCTTC,CASRPWGILVNEQFF,TRBJ2-1,-,few,TRBV6-2/TRBV6-3
TGTGCCAGCAGCTTAGCGCGTTTCACACTTGGGGGGCACACTGAAGCTTTCTTT,CASSLARFTLGGHTEAFF,TRBJ1-1,-,-,TRBV7-9
TGTGCCAGCTCGGGGACCTTTACTGAAGCTTTCTTT,CASSGTFTEAFF,TRBJ1-1,-,-,TRBV6-2/TRBV6-3
TGTGCCAGCAGCGCGGGGGCCGGTACAGATACGCAGTATTTT,CASSAGAGTDTQYF,TRBJ2-3,-,many,TRBV7-2
TGTGCCAGCAGCTGGGGAGGAGCGGTCAATGAGCAGTTCTTC,CASSWGGAVNEQFF,TRBJ2-1,-,many,TRBV7-8
TGTGCCAGCAGCCAAGCGGCGGTAAATCAGCCCCAGCATTTT,CASSQAAVNQPQHF,TRBJ1-5,-,many,TRBV3-1
TGTGCCAGCAGGAACAGGGGGGAAGAGACCCAGTACTTC,CASRNRGEETQYF,TRBJ2-5,TRBD1,-,TRBV6-5
TGCAGTGCTAGACTAGGGGATAAAAACATTCAGTACTTC,CSARLGDKNIQYF,TRBJ2-4,-,many,TRBV20-1
TGTGCCAGCACTCGGACAGGGGGCTTTGAAAAACTGTTTTTT,CASTRTGGFEKLFF,TRBJ1-4,TRBD1,-,TRBV6-2/TRBV6-3
TGTGCCAGCAGCCCCAGCTGGGGTTCAGGGGCCAACGTCCTGACTTTC,CASSPSWGSGANVLTF,TRBJ2-6,-,few,TRBV7-3
TGTGCCAGCAGCCCATTAGGGACAGGTGTTGTAAGCGAGCAGTACTTC,CASSPLGTGVVSEQYF,TRBJ2-7,TRBD1,-,TRBV7-2
TGCAGTGCTTTACAGGGGGCTGGTCAGCCCCAGCATTTT,CSALQGAGQPQHF,TRBJ1-5,TRBD1,-,TRBV20-1
TGTGCCAGCAGCGCCCGGACTAGGAAAGAGACCCAGTACTTC,CASSARTRKETQYF,TRBJ2-5,TRBD2,many,TRBV3-1
TGTGCCAGCAGTTACTCGGGGAGCTCTGGAAACACCATATATTTT,CASSYSGSSGNTIYF,TRBJ1-3,-,-,TRBV6-5
TGTGCCAGCAGTCGAGGGACTAGCGGGACAGAGACCCAGTACTTC,CASSRGTSGTETQYF,TRBJ2-5,TRBD2,-,TRBV7-2
TGTGCCAGCAGCTTAGTGGGGGTGTATAGCAATCAGCCCCAGCATTTT,CASSLVGVYSNQPQHF,TRBJ1-5,-,few,TRBV7-2
TGTGCCAGCAGCGTAGCTCCCTTTTACTCTGGAAACACCATATATTTT,CASSVAPFYSGNTIYF,TRBJ1-3,-,-,TRBV9
TGTGCCAGCAGTTACACCCCTTACCTGTCACCATTGGAAGGCTACACCTTC,CASSYTPYLSPLEGYTF,TRBJ1-2,-,many,TRBV6-5
TGTGCCAGCCAAGACGGGGGGATATACAATGAGCAGTTCTTC,CASQDGGIYNEQFF,TRBJ2-1,TRBD2,-,TRBV6-5
TGCAGCGTTTTCGGGACAGGGTACGGTGAGCAGTTCTTC,CSVFGTGYGEQFF,TRBJ2-1,TRBD1,many,TRBV29-1
TGTGCTAGAGAGGGGCGACCCAGAAACACCATATATTTT,CAREGRPRNTIYF,TRBJ1-3,-,few,TRBV12-5